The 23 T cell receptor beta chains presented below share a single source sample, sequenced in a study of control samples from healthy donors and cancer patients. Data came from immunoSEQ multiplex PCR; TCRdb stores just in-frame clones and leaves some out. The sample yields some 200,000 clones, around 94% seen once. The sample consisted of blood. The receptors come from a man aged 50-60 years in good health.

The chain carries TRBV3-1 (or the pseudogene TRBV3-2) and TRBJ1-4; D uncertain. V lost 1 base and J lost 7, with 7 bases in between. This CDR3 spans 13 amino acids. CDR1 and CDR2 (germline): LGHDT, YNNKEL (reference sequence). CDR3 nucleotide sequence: TGTGCCAGCAGCCAAGGGACGGGTGAAAAACTGTTTTTT. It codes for CASSQGTGEKLFF.

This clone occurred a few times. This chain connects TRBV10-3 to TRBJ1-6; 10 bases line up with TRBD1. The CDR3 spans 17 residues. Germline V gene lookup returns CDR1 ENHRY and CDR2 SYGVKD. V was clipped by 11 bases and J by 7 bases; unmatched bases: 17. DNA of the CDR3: TGTGCCGTCGGGACAGGGGCGTTACTTTCGGGGAATTCACCCCTCCACTTT. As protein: CAVGTGALLSGNSPLHF.

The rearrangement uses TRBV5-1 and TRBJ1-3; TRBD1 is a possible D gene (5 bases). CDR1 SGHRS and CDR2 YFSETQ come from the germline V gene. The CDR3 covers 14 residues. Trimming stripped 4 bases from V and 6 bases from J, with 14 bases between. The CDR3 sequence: CASSLAWGANTIYF. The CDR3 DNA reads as TGCGCCAGCAGCCTAGCGTGGGGCGCAAACACCATATATTTT. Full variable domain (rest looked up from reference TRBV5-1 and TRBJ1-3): KAGVTQTPRYLIKTRGQQVTLSCSPISGHRSVSWYQQTPGQGLQFLFEYFSETQRNKGNFPGRFSGRQFSNSRSEMNVSTLELGDSALYLCASSLAWGANTIYFGEGSWLTVV.

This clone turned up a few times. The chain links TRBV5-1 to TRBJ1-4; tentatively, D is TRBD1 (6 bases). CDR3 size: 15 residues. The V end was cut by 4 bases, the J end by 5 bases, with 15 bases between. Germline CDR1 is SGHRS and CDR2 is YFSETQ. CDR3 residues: CASSLEQGRNEKLFF. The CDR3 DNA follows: TGCGCCAGCAGCCTAGAACAGGGCAGGAATGAAAAACTGTTTTTT.

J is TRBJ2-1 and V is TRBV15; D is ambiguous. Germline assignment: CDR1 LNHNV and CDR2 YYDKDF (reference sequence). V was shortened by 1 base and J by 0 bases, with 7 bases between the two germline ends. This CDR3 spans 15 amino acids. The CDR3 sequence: CATSRVGGSYNEQFF. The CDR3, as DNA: TGTGCCACCAGCAGAGTGGGCGGCTCCTACAATGAGCAGTTCTTC.

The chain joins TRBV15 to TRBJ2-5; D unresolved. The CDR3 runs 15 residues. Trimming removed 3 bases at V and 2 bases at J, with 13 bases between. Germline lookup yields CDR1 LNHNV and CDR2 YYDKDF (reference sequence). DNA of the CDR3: TGTGCCACCAGCAGTGCACCGCAGTTACAAGAGACCCAGTACTTC. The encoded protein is CATSSAPQLQETQYF.

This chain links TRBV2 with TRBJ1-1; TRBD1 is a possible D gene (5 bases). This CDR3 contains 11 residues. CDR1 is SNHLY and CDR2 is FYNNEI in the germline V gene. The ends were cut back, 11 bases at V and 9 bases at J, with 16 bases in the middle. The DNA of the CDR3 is TGTGCCGGGGGTACCGGGGCCAAAGCTTTCTTT. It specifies CAGGTGAKAFF.

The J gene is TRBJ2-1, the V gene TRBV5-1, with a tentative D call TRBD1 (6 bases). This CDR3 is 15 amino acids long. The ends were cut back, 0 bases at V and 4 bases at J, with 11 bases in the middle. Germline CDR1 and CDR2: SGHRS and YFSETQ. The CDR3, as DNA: TGCGCCAGCAGCTTGGACCCCGACAGGTACAATGAGCAGTTCTTC. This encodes CASSLDPDRYNEQFF.

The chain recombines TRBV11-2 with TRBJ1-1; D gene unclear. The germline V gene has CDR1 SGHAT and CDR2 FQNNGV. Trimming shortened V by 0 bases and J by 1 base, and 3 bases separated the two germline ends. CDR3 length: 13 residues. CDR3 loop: CASSLERNTEAFF. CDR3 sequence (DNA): TGTGCCAGCAGCTTAGAGAGGAACACTGAAGCTTTCTTT.

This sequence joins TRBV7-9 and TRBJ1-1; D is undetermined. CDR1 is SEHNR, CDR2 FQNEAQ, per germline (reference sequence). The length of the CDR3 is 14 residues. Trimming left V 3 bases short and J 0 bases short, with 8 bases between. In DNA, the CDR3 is TGTGCCAGCAGCTTCCCCTTGGTGAACACTGAAGCTTTCTTT. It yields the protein CASSFPLVNTEAFF. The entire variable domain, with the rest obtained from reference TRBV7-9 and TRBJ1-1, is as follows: DTGVSQNPRHKITKRGQNVTFRCDPISEHNRLYWYRQTLGQGPEFLTYFQNEAQLEKSRLLSDRFSAERPKGSFSTLEIQRTEQGDSAMYLCASSFPLVNTEAFFGQGTRLTVV.

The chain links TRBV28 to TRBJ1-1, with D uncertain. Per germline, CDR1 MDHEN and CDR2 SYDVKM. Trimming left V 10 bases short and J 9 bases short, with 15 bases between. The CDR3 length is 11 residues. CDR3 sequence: CATQLERQAFF. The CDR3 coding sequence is TGTGCCACTCAGCTGGAGAGACAAGCTTTCTTT.

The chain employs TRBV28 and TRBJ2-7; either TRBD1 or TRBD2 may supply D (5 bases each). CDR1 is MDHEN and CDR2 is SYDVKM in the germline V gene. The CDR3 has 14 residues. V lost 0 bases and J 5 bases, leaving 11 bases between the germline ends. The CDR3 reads CASSLWGVQHEQYF. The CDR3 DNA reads TGTGCCAGCAGTTTATGGGGGGTCCAACACGAGCAGTACTTC.

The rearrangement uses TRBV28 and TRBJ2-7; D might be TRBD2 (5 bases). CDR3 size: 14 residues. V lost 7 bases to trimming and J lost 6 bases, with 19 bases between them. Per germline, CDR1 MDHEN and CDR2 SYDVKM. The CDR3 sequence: CASKPLGLSREQYF. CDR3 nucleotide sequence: TGTGCCAGCAAGCCCCTAGGACTCTCTCGCGAGCAGTACTTC.

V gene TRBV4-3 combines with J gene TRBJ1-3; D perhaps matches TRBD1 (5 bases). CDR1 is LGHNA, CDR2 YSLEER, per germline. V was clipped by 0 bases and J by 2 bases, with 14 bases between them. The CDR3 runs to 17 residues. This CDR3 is CASSQDQAQAPGNTIYF. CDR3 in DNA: TGCGCCAGCAGCCAAGACCAGGCACAGGCCCCTGGAAACACCATATATTTT.

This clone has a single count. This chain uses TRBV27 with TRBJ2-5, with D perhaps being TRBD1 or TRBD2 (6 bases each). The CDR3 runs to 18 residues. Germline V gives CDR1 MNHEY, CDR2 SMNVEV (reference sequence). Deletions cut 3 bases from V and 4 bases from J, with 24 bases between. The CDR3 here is CASSLPSPGALGSETQYF. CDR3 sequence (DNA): TGTGCCAGCAGTTTGCCTTCTCCGGGGGCCCTCGGATCAGAGACCCAGTACTTC.

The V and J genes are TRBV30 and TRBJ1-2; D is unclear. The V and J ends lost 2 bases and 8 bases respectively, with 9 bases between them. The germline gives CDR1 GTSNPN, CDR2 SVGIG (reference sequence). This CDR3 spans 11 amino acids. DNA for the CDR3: TGTGCCTGGAGTCCGACTTGGGGCTACACCTTC. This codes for CAWSPTWGYTF.

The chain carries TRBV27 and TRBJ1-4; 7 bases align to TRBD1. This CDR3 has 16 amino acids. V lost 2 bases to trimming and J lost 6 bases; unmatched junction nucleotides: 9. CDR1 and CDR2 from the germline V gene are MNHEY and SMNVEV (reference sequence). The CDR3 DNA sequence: TGTGCCAGCAGTTTAACAGGGGACCTGGGGTATGAAAAACTGTTTTTT. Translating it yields CASSLTGDLGYEKLFF.

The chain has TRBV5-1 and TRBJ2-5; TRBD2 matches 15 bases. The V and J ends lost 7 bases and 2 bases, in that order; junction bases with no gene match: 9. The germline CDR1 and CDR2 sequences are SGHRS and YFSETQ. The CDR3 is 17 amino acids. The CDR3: CASGGLAGGAKQETQYF. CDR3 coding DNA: TGCGCCAGCGGCGGACTAGCGGGGGGGGCGAAACAAGAGACCCAGTACTTC. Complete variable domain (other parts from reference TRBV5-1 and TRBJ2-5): KAGVTQTPRYLIKTRGQQVTLSCSPISGHRSVSWYQQTPGQGLQFLFEYFSETQRNKGNFPGRFSGRQFSNSRSEMNVSTLELGDSALYLCASGGLAGGAKQETQYFGPGTRLLVL.

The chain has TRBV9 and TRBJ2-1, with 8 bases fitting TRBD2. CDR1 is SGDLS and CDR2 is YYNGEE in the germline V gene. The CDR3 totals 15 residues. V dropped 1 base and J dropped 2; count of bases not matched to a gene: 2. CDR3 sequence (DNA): TGTGCCAGCAGCGTAAGTAGCGGGACCTACAATGAGCAGTTCTTC. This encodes CASSVSSGTYNEQFF. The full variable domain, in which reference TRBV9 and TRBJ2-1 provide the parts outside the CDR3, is DSGVTQTPKHLITATGQRVTLRCSPRSGDLSVYWYQQSLDQGLQFLIQYYNGEERAKGNILERFSAQQFPDLHSELNLSSLELGDSALYFCASSVSSGTYNEQFFGPGTRLTVL.

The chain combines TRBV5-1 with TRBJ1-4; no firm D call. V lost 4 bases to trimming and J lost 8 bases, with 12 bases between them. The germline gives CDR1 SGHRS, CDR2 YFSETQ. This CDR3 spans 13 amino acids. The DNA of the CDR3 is TGCGCCAGCAGCCCGGGGATAGACGAAAAACTGTTTTTT. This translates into CASSPGIDEKLFF.

The CDR3 DNA reads TGTGCCAGCAGCCCCCCCGGGCACGTTTACAATGAGCAGTTCTTC. Amino acids: CASSPPGHVYNEQFF. The chain employs TRBV7-9 and TRBJ2-1, with D unresolved. Germline V gene data show CDR1 as SEHNR and CDR2 as FQNEAQ (reference sequence). The V end was cut by 5 bases, the J end by 4 bases, with 15 bases between. The CDR3 runs to 15 residues.

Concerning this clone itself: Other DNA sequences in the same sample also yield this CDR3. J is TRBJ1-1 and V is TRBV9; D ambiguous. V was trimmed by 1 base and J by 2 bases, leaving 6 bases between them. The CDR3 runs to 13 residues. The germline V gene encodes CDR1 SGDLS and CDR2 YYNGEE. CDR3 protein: CASSVTVNTEAFF. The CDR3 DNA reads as TGTGCCAGCAGCGTAACTGTTAACACTGAAGCTTTCTTT.

CDR3 protein: CATSDGRGKAFF. The CDR3 DNA reads as TGTGCCACCAGTGATGGCAGGGGAAAAGCTTTCTTT. The V and J genes are TRBV24-1 and TRBJ1-1; D is perhaps TRBD1 (6 bases). From germline, CDR1 is KGHDR and CDR2 SFDVKD. The CDR3 length is 12 residues. With 3 bases removed from V and 9 bases from J, the gap between germline ends came to 10 bases.